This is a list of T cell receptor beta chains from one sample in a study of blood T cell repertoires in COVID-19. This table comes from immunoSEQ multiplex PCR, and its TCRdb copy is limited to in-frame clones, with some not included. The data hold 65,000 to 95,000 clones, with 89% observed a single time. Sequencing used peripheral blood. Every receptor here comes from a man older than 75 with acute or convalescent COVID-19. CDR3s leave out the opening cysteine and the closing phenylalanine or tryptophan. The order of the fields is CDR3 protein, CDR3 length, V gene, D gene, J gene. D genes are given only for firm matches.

CDR3aa: ASSTASANTGELF
len: 13
v_gene: TRBV6-5
d_gene: .
j_gene: TRBJ2-2

CDR3aa: ASSGNRGGLGPQH
len: 13
v_gene: TRBV25-1
d_gene: TRBD1
j_gene: TRBJ1-5

CDR3aa: ASSARGGAGELF
len: 12
v_gene: TRBV7-3
d_gene: TRBD2
j_gene: TRBJ2-2

CDR3aa: ASSERTEAF
len: 9
v_gene: TRBV2
d_gene: .
j_gene: TRBJ1-1

CDR3aa: ASSPLWGDYGYT
len: 12
v_gene: TRBV11-1
d_gene: .
j_gene: TRBJ1-2

CDR3aa: ASSPGGTGGNQPQH
len: 14
v_gene: TRBV27
d_gene: TRBD1
j_gene: TRBJ1-5

CDR3aa: ATAGTGSYEQY
len: 11
v_gene: TRBV24-1
d_gene: TRBD1
j_gene: TRBJ2-7

CDR3aa: ASSVESGSTDTQY
len: 13
v_gene: TRBV9
d_gene: .
j_gene: TRBJ2-3

CDR3aa: ASSSTGGLNTEAF
len: 13
v_gene: TRBV7-2
d_gene: TRBD1
j_gene: TRBJ1-1

CDR3aa: ASSPRQMYGYT
len: 11
v_gene: TRBV7-9
d_gene: .
j_gene: TRBJ1-2

CDR3aa: ASSPSGTSITGELF
len: 14
v_gene: TRBV18
d_gene: TRBD2
j_gene: TRBJ2-2

CDR3aa: ASSGWSGQEY
len: 10
v_gene: TRBV4-1
d_gene: .
j_gene: TRBJ2-7

CDR3aa: ASSLTGSSTDTQY
len: 13
v_gene: TRBV11-2
d_gene: .
j_gene: TRBJ2-3

CDR3aa: ASRSTGMNTEAF
len: 12
v_gene: TRBV27
d_gene: TRBD1
j_gene: TRBJ1-1

CDR3aa: ASSVAPTSGGAGETQY
len: 16
v_gene: TRBV9
d_gene: TRBD2
j_gene: TRBJ2-5

CDR3aa: ASSSRLDRDIPTYEQY
len: 16
v_gene: TRBV5-4
d_gene: TRBD1
j_gene: TRBJ2-7

CDR3aa: AWGQRLNEKLF
len: 11
v_gene: TRBV30
d_gene: .
j_gene: TRBJ1-4

CDR3aa: ASSPGTGGGGANVLT
len: 15
v_gene: TRBV6-6
d_gene: TRBD1
j_gene: TRBJ2-6

CDR3aa: SVVMGAREKLF
len: 11
v_gene: TRBV29-1
d_gene: .
j_gene: TRBJ1-4

CDR3aa: ALIRDTGGYGYT
len: 12
v_gene: TRBV30
d_gene: .
j_gene: TRBJ1-2

CDR3aa: TWSGGAGANVLT
len: 12
v_gene: TRBV30
d_gene: .
j_gene: TRBJ2-6

CDR3aa: AWGTGGVAF
len: 9
v_gene: TRBV30
d_gene: TRBD1
j_gene: TRBJ1-1

CDR3aa: ASSLTGGLAF
len: 10
v_gene: TRBV3-1/TRBV3-2
d_gene: .
j_gene: TRBJ1-1

CDR3aa: AISLAGERQGDTQY
len: 14
v_gene: TRBV10-3
d_gene: TRBD2
j_gene: TRBJ2-3

CDR3aa: ASSLGTLAANTYNEQF
len: 16
v_gene: TRBV5-1
d_gene: TRBD2
j_gene: TRBJ2-1

CDR3aa: ASSQQGSQETQY
len: 12
v_gene: TRBV5-4
d_gene: TRBD1
j_gene: TRBJ2-5

CDR3aa: ASSSLAGGSLTY
len: 12
v_gene: TRBV5-4
d_gene: TRBD2
j_gene: TRBJ2-3